Below, 4 T cell receptor beta chains from the same sample are listed, as sequenced in a study of blood T cell repertoires in COVID-19. Clones were read by immunoSEQ multiplex PCR, and TCRdb kept only the in-frame ones, dropping some. The sample consists of 40,000 to 65,000 clones, approximately 84% of them appearing once. Material: peripheral blood. All receptors derive from a human donor with active or convalescent COVID-19. The donor label of this sample is uncertain.

The chain has TRBV23-1 and TRBJ2-7; TRBD2 is a possible D gene (6 bases). TRBV23-1 is sorted into the ORF group, with uncertain function. The V and J ends lost 6 bases and 4 bases respectively, with 16 bases between them. The CDR3 contains 14 residues. The CDR3 loop reads CASRPEGLTYEQYF. The CDR3 nucleotides are TGCGCCAGCAGACCGGAGGGACTTACATACGAGCAGTACTTC.

This clone has a single count. The V call is TRBV2, the J call TRBJ2-3; possible D gene TRBD2, 6 bases. The CDR3 sequence is 15 residues long. Trimming removed 9 bases from V and 0 bases from J, with 16 bases in between. Germline CDR1 reads SNHLY; CDR2 reads FYNNEI. CDR3 protein: CAREGMRASTDTQYF. CDR3 sequence (DNA): TGTGCCAGGGAGGGAATGAGGGCTAGCACAGATACGCAGTATTTT.

This chain joins TRBV29-1 and TRBJ1-1; D remains unclear. Germline CDR1 and CDR2: SQVTM and ANQGSEA. The CDR3 is made up of 11 amino acids. Trimming removed 6 bases at V and 1 base at J, with 6 bases between. CDR3 sequence (DNA): TGCAGCGTCGGAGAGAACACTGAAGCTTTCTTT. This translates into CSVGENTEAFF.

The chain recombines TRBV6-5 with TRBJ1-5; D is unresolved. Germline V gene data show CDR1 as MNHEY and CDR2 as SVGAGI. This CDR3 has 12 residues. The V gene lost 8 bases and the J gene lost 7 bases, with 12 bases spanning the gap. CDR3 residues: CASGRAGQPQHF. The CDR3 coding sequence is TGTGCCAGCGGGAGGGCCGGGCAGCCCCAGCATTTT.